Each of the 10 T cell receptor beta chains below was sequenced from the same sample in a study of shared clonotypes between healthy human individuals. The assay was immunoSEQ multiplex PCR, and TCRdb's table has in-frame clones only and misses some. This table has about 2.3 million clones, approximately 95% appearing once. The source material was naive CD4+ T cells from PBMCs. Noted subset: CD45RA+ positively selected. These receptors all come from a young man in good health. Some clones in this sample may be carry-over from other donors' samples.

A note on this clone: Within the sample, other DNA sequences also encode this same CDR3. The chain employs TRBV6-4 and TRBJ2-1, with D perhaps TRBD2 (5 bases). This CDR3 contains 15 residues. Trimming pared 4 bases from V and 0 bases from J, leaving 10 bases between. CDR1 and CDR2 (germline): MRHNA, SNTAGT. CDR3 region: CASSASGNSYNEQFF. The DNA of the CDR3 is TGTGCCAGCAGTGCGTCCGGGAACTCCTACAATGAGCAGTTCTTC.

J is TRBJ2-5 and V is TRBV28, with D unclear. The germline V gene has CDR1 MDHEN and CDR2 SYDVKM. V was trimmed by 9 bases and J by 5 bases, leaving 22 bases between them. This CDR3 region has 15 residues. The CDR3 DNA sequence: TGTGCCAGTATGAATCCCCCGCCTTTTGCGGAGACCCAGTACTTC. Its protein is CASMNPPPFAETQYF.

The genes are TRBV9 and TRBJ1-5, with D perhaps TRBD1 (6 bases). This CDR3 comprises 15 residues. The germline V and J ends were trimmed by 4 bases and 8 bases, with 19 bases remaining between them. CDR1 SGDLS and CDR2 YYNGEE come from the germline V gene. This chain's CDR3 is CASSPGLTGKEPQHF. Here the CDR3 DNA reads TGTGCCAGCAGCCCCGGACTGACAGGCAAGGAGCCCCAGCATTTT.

CDR3 sequence (DNA): TGCAGCGGTACTAGCTCCTACAATGAGCAGTTCTTC. As protein: CSGTSSYNEQFF. The chain employs TRBV29-1 and TRBJ2-1; D might be TRBD2 (5 bases). The CDR3 contains 12 residues. Germline values: CDR1 SQVTM, CDR2 ANQGSEA. Trimming took off 7 bases at V and 0 bases at J, with 7 bases between the two ends.

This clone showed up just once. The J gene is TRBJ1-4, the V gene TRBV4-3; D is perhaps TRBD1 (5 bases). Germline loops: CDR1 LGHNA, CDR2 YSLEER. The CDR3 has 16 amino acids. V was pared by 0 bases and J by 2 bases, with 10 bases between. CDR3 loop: CASSQDQGGTNEKLFF. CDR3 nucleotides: TGCGCCAGCAGCCAAGATCAGGGTGGGACTAATGAAAAACTGTTTTTT.

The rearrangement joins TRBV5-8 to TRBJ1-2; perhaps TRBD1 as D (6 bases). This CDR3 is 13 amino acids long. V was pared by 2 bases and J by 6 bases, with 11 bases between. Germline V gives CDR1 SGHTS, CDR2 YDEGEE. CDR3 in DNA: TGTGCCAGCAGCTTTAGGGGGTTCCATGGCTACACCTTC. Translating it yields CASSFRGFHGYTF. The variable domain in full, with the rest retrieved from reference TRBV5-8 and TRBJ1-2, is EAGVTQSPTHLIKTRGQQATLRCSPISGHTSVYWYQQALGLGLQFLLWYDEGEERNRGNFPPRFSGRQFPNYSSELNVNALELEDSALYLCASSFRGFHGYTFGSGTRLTVV.

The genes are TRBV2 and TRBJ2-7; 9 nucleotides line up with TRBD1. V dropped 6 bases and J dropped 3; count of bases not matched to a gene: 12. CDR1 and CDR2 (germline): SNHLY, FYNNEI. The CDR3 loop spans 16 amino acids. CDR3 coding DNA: TGTGCCAGCAGCTTACAGGGGGCCTCCAATAGCTACGAGCAGTACTTC. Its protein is CASSLQGASNSYEQYF.

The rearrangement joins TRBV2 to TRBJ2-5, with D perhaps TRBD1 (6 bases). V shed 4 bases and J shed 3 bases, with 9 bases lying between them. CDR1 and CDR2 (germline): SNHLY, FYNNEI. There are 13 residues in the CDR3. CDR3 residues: CASSADSEETQYF. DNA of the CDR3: TGTGCCAGCAGTGCGGACAGCGAAGAGACCCAGTACTTC.

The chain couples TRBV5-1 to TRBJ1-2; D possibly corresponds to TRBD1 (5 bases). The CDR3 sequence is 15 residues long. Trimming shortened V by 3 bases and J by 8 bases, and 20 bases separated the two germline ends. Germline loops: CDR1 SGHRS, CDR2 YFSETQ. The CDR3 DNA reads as TGCGCCAGCAGCTCCCAGGGAGGCACTGCCGGCGGCTACACCTTC. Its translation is CASSSQGGTAGGYTF.

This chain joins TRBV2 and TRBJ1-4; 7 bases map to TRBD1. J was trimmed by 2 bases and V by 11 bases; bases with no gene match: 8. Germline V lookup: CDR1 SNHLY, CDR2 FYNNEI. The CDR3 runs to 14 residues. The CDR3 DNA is TGTGCCGGCGCCGACAGGGCCACTAATGAAAAACTGTTTTTT. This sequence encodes CAGADRATNEKLFF.